Detailed here is one TCR beta chain. Its matching antigen is unknown. This sample was taken from a study of PD-L1 blockade in urothelial cancer. Study in general: Males with bladder-origin urothelial cancer made up about 85% of the roughly 30 patients. Previous chemotherapy exposure amounted to 0 to 3 regimens for patients. General study points: Sub-median blood TCR clonality before treatment predicted longer survival.

The length of the CDR3 is 15 residues. Trimming took 4 bases from V and 6 from J, leaving 15 bases between them. Per the germline V gene, CDR1 is ENHRY and CDR2 is SYGVKD. As for time point: peripheral blood 6 weeks after treatment start. This table comes from immunoSEQ multiplex PCR, and its TCRdb copy is limited to in-frame clones, with some not included. The sample shows 25,000 to 30,000 clones, 70% to 80% of them seen only once. The sequence came from a man in his sixties or seventies with urothelial cancer. The V gene is TRBV10-3, the J gene TRBJ2-2; TRBD2 might be the D (6 bases). Specimen: PBMCs, collected around atezolizumab (anti-PD-L1) treatment. CDR3 coding DNA: TGTGCCATCAGTGGGGGGTTGCGGGGATCCGGGGAGCTGTTTTTT. This encodes CAISGGLRGSGELFF.